This TCR beta chain derives from a study of cytomegalovirus exposure and HLA in healthy donors. Study results and limitations: The likely explanation for a cluster of highly shared sequence variants was sequencing artifact. The listing of roughly 160 TCR beta chains classed them as cytomegalovirus-associated. TCR beta sequences reportedly predicted most subjects' HLA-A and HLA-B alleles accurately.

The PCR contained 60 Vbeta and 13 Jbeta primers. Clones were sequenced by immunoSEQ multiplex PCR, and TCRdb holds only the in-frame ones, with some missing. The sample contains about 170,000 clones, over 75% of which appear only once. This clone was detected only a few times. The antigen is unknown. The length of the CDR3 is 15 residues. Germline V CDR1 and CDR2: ENHRY, SYGVKD. Deletions cut 6 bases from V and 0 bases from J, with 13 bases between. This chain uses TRBV10-3 with TRBJ2-3; D possibly corresponds to TRBD1 (6 bases). The sequence derives from a male donor in good health and CMV-seronegative. The specimen sequenced was PBMCs. Written as DNA, the CDR3 is TGTGCCATCAGCCAGGGGATATCTAGCACAGATACGCAGTATTTT. It encodes CAISQGISSTDTQYF.